This TCR beta chain came from a study of Graves' ophthalmopathy and Graves' hyperthyroidism. Study at large: Peripheral blood collection took place at initial diagnosis, before any treatment.

Overall study findings and caveats: In predicting ophthalmopathy progression, the model reached over 70% sensitivity and 72.22% specificity. Separation of ophthalmopathy from stable hyperthyroidism was achieved by a 13-signature model, at around 89% sensitivity and roughly 77% specificity.

Many counts were recorded for this clonotype. As yet, its antigen is unknown. CDR1 SGHAT and CDR2 FQNNGV come from the germline V gene. The CDR3 spans 11 residues. Pregnant or lactating patients and those with other autoimmune diseases or uncontrolled infections were excluded. The sequenced template was RNA, covering the TCR beta CDR3 region. HTBI primers were employed in first-round RT-PCR, then a second-round multiplex PCR followed. TCRdb re-called the multiplex PCR reads through MiXCR, storing one row per CDR3 protein. The sample yields hundreds of thousands of distinct CDR3 sequences, 20% to 25% seen once.

The clonotype comes from a woman younger than 35 with stable Graves' hyperthyroidism. The specimen was peripheral blood. The chain uses TRBV11-2 and TRBJ2-6; D remains ambiguous. The chain's CDR3 is CAAGGANVLTF. The CDR3 DNA sequence: TGTGCGGCCGGGGGGGCCAACGTCCTGACTTTC. The full variable domain, completed using reference TRBV11-2 and TRBJ2-6, is EAGVAQSPRYKIIEKRQSVAFWCNPISGHATLYWYQQILGQGPKLLIQFQNNGVVDDSQLPKDRFSAERLKGVDSTLKIQPAKLEDSAVYLCAAGGANVLTFGAGSRLTVL.